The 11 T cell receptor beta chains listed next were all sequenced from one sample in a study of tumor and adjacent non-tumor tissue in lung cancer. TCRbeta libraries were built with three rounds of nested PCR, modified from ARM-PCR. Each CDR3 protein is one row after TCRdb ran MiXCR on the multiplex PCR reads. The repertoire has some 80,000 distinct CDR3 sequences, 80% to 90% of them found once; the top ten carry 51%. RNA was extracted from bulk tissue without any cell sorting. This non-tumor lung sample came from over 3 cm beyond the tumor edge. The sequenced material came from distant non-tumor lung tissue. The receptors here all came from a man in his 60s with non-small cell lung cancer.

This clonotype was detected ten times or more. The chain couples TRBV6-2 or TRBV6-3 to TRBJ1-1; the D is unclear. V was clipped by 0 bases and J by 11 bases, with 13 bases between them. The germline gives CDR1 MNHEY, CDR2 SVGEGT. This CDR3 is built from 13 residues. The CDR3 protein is CASSYSSPVLAFF. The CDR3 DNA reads TGTGCCAGCAGTTACTCGAGCCCGGTCCTTGCTTTCTTT.

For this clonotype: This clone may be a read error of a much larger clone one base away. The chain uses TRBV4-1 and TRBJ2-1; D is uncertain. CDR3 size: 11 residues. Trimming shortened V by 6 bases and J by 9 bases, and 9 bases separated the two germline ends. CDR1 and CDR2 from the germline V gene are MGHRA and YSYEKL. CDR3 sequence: CASRNIGEQFF. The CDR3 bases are TGCGCCAGCAGGAACATAGGTGAGCAGTTCTTC.

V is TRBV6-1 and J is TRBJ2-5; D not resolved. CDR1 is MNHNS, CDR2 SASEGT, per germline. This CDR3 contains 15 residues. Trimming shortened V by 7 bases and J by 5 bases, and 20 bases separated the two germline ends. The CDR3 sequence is CASTPRPPSSETQYF. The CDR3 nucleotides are TGTGCCAGCACGCCCCGTCCCCCCTCAAGCGAGACCCAGTACTTC.

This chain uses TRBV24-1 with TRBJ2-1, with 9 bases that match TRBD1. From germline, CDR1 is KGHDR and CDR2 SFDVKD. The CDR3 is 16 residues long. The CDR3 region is CSTSDLPGQGYNEQFF. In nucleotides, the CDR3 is TGTTCAACCAGTGACTTGCCGGGACAGGGATACAATGAGCAGTTCTTC.

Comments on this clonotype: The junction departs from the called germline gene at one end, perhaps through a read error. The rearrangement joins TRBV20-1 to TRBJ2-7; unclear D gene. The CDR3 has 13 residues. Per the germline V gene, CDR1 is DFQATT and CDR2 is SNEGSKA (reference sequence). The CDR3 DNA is TGCAGCGCTAGAGACTCCAGCACCCCCGAGCAGTACTTC. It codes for CSARDSSTPEQYF.

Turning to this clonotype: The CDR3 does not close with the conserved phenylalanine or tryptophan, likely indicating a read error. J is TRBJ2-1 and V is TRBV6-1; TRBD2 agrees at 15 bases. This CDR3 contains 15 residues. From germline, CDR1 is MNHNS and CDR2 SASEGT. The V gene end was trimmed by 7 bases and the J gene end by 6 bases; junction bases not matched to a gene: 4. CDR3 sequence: CASMPGLAGGNEQFL. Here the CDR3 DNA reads TGTGCCAGCATGCCGGGACTAGCGGGGGGCAATGAGCAGTTCTTA.

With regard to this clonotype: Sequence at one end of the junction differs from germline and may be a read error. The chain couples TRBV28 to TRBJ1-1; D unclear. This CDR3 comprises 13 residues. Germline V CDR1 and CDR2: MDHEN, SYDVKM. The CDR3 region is CTSSLVAETEAFF. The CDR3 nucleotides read TGTACCAGCAGTTTAGTAGCGGAGACTGAAGCTTTCTTT.

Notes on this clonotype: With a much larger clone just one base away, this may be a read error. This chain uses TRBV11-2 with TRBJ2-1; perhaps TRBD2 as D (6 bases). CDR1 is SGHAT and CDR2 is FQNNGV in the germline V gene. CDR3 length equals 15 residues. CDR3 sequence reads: CASSLALRDYNKQFF. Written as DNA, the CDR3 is TGTGCCAGCAGCTTAGCCCTGCGGGATTACAATAAGCAGTTCTTC.

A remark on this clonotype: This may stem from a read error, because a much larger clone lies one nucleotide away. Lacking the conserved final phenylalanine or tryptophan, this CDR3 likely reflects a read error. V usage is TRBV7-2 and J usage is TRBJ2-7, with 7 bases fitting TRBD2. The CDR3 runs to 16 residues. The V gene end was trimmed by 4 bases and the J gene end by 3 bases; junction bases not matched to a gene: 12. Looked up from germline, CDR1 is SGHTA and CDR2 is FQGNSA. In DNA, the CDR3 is TGTGCCAGCAGCTCAGACACGAGCGGGGTCTACTACGAGCAGTACTTA. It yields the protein CASSSDTSGVYYEQYL.

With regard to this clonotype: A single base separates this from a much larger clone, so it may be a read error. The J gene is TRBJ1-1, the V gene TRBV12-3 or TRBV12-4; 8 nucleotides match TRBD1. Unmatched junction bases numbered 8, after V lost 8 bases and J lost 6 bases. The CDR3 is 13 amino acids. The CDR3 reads CASRAQGASEAFF. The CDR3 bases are TGTGCCAGCCGCGCTCAGGGGGCTTCTGAAGCTTTCTTT.

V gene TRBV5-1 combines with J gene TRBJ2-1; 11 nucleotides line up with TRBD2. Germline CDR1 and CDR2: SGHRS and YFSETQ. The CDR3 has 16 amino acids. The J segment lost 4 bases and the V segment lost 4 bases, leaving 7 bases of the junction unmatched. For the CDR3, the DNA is TGCGCCAGCAGCGCCATGACTAGCGGGGATTACAATGAGCAGTTCTTC. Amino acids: CASSAMTSGDYNEQFF.